This paragraph covers one T cell receptor beta chain sequence. The antigen is undetermined. The sample belongs to a study of T cells after yellow fever vaccination. General study results and limits: Among all clonotypes, a small share was observed in both CD4 and CD8 compartments. The study re-detected most primary-vaccination clones after the booster (around 96% CD4, approximately 88% CD8).

5'RACE template switching produced TCR cDNA carrying a universal primer site and UMIs. TCRdb reprocessed the 5' RACE reads via MiXCR and lists one record per CDR3 protein. The sample consists of 300,000 to 350,000 distinct CDR3 sequences, approximately 4% of them appearing once. CDR1 is SGHRS, CDR2 YFSETQ, per germline. V gave up 5 bases and J gave up 4 bases, with 15 bases separating them. The CDR3 length is 14 residues. Sample: PBMCs, taken 15 days after the yellow fever booster vaccination. The sequence came from a man aged 18 to 30 who received the YFV17D yellow fever vaccine. The chain links TRBV5-1 to TRBJ1-2; D possibly corresponds to TRBD1 (6 bases). The CDR3 bases are TGCGCCAGCAGACAAGAGGGGGTTTCCTATGGCTACACCTTC. Its translation: CASRQEGVSYGYTF.